This T cell receptor beta chain came from a study of EBV T-cell therapy then PD-1 blockade in nasopharyngeal carcinoma. The CDR3 consists of 16 residues. Trimming removed 0 bases from V and 6 bases from J, with 15 bases in between. The germline V gene encodes CDR1 LGHNA and CDR2 YSLEER. Treatment meaning: AdE1-LMPpoly-expanded autologous EBV-specific T-cell therapy followed by anti-PD-1 nivolumab. On this clone itself: Its matching antigen is unknown.

The protocol was immunoSEQ multiplex PCR, while the TCRdb copy is restricted to in-frame clones and leaves out a portion. Among 22,000 or so clones listed, 70% to 85% were seen once. The chain has TRBV4-3 and TRBJ2-1; possible D gene TRBD2, 6 bases. This sequence was found in a man aged 35 to 55 with nasopharyngeal carcinoma. The sample was CD8+ T cells from blood, taken at day -245 from a patient whose treatment included autologous EBV-specific T cells and nivolumab. CDR3 protein: CASSQERRGRSNEQFF. The CDR3 bases are TGCGCCAGCAGCCAAGAACGGCGGGGCCGTTCCAATGAGCAGTTCTTC.